This is a list of T cell receptor beta chains from one sample in a study of cytomegalovirus exposure and HLA in healthy donors. The repertoire was sequenced with immunoSEQ multiplex PCR; TCRdb's copy has only in-frame clones and lacks some. The data show 82,000 or so clones, with approximately 95% seen just once and under 0.9% held by the top ten. Sequencing was performed on PBMCs. These receptors were taken from a woman aged 18-29 years in good health and CMV-seronegative. Each CDR3 is given with its conserved first and last residue. The D gene is left open where the match is weak. Size tells how often a clone was seen (once, few, many) or the class of an expanded clone, and some rows leave it out.

v_gene	d_gene	abundance	j_gene	CDR3nt	CDR3aa
TRBV19	.	.	TRBJ2-1	TGTGCCAGTAGTGATGGCCACTACAATGAGCAGTTCTTC	CASSDGHYNEQFF
TRBV5-6	TRBD2	.	TRBJ2-3	TGTGCCAGCAGCAAGGGAGGGTCGGATACGCAGTATTTT	CASSKGGSDTQYF
TRBV9	.	.	TRBJ1-1	TGTGCCAGCAGCGTAGACGGGGTGCGCACTGAAGCTTTCTTT	CASSVDGVRTEAFF
TRBV14	TRBD2	.	TRBJ2-7	TGTGCCAGCAGCCGGTACGGGGCGGGAGGGATGAGGGAGCAGTACTTC	CASSRYGAGGMREQYF
TRBV1	.	.	TRBJ2-7	TGCACCAGCAGCCAGCAGCGGGACTGGCGCGAGCAGTACTTC	CTSSQQRDWREQYF
TRBV5-1	.	.	TRBJ2-3	TGCGCCAGCCCCCCCCCTAGCGTACGTATGAATACGCAGTATTTT	CASPPPSVRMNTQYF
TRBV6-5	.	.	TRBJ2-7	TGTGCCAGCTCCGACGGGTTCTCCTACGAGCAGTACTTC	CASSDGFSYEQYF
TRBV6-6	.	once	TRBJ2-7	TGTGCCAGCAGTGTGCAGGAAGGCTACTACGAGCAGTACTTC	CASSVQEGYYEQYF
TRBV19	TRBD1	.	TRBJ2-1	TGTGCCAGTGGAACAGGGGACAATGAGCAGTTCTTC	CASGTGDNEQFF
TRBV2	.	once	TRBJ1-1	TGTGCCAGCAGCGGGAGCGATATTTTGAACACTGAAGCTTTCTTT	CASSGSDILNTEAFF
TRBV29-1	.	.	TRBJ2-1	TGCAGCGTTGATCCCCGGGAGAGAAACAATGAGCAGTTCTTC	CSVDPRERNNEQFF
TRBV5-1	TRBD2	.	TRBJ2-1	TGCGCCAGCAGCCCGGGACTAGCGGGTAACAATGAGCAGTTCTTC	CASSPGLAGNNEQFF
TRBV9	TRBD1	.	TRBJ2-2	TGTGCCAGCAGCGCCCTCAAGACAGGGGCCGGGGAGCTGTTTTTT	CASSALKTGAGELFF
TRBV4-3	TRBD2	.	TRBJ2-7	TGCGCCAGCAGCCAAGTGGGGGGAGGGCCCTACGAGCAGTACTTC	CASSQVGGGPYEQYF
TRBV6-4	.	.	TRBJ2-1	TGTGCCAGCAGTGACTCGTGGACCGCGGGTTACAATGAGCAGTTCTTC	CASSDSWTAGYNEQFF
TRBV7-7	TRBD2	.	TRBJ2-2	TGTGCCAGCAGCTTAGGCAGTACTAGCGGGAATACCGGGGAGCTGTTTTTT	CASSLGSTSGNTGELFF
TRBV7-9	TRBD2	.	TRBJ2-5	TGTGCCAGCAGCTTAGCGCGACTAGCGGGGGAAATCCAAGAGACCCAGTACTTC	CASSLARLAGEIQETQYF
TRBV30	.	.	TRBJ1-1	TGTGCCTGGAGTGTACGGGGAGTCAACACTGAAGCTTTCTTT	CAWSVRGVNTEAFF
TRBV11-2	.	.	TRBJ2-7	TGTGCCAGCAGCTTAGGACTAGTCGCAGCCTACGAGCAGTACTTC	CASSLGLVAAYEQYF
TRBV7-8	.	.	TRBJ1-2	TGTGCCAGCAGCTTAGTGTCAGGGGATGGCTACACCTTC	CASSLVSGDGYTF
TRBV19	.	.	TRBJ2-7	TGTGCCAGCTCCCCCGGCGGCAGCTACGAGCAGTACTTC	CASSPGGSYEQYF
TRBV9	.	.	TRBJ1-1	TGTGCCAGCAGCGTAGCCCCAGCAGGGGCGGTGAACACTGAAGCTTTCTTT	CASSVAPAGAVNTEAFF
TRBV7-2	TRBD1	.	TRBJ2-7	TGTGCCAGCACTCCTACAGGGGCCTCCTACGAGCAGTACTTC	CASTPTGASYEQYF
TRBV19	TRBD1	.	TRBJ1-1	TGTGCCAGTAGTGAGACAGGGGCGGCTGAAGCTTTCTTT	CASSETGAAEAFF
TRBV29-1	.	.	TRBJ1-2	TGCAGCGTAATTGAGCTTAACTATGGCTACACCTTC	CSVIELNYGYTF
TRBV9	.	.	TRBJ2-5	TGTGCCAGCAGCGTAGAAGGAGGCCAAGAGACCCAGTACTTC	CASSVEGGQETQYF
TRBV4-3	TRBD1	.	TRBJ1-3	TGCGCCAGCAGCCAAGAACTAATCAGGGGGCCCGGAAACACCATATATTTT	CASSQELIRGPGNTIYF
TRBV6-5	.	.	TRBJ1-4	TGTGCCAGCAGTTACTCACCAGGGTGGGAAAAACTGTTTTTT	CASSYSPGWEKLFF
TRBV11-2	.	.	TRBJ2-2	TGTGCCAGCAGCTTGGGGACATGGGAGCGGAACACCGGGGAGCTGTTTTTT	CASSLGTWERNTGELFF
TRBV4-1	TRBD1	.	TRBJ2-2	TGCGCCAGCAGCCAAAAACGGGCCCGGGACAGGGGGATAATCAAGGACACCGGGGAGCTGTTTTTT	CASSQKRARDRGIIKDTGELFF
TRBV15	TRBD2	.	TRBJ2-1	TGTGCCACCAGCAGAGAATCAGCGGGAGTCAACGTTGAGCAGTTCTTC	CATSRESAGVNVEQFF
TRBV5-6	.	.	TRBJ2-1	TGTGCCAGCAGCATCCCCCGTGAGGAGGACGAGCAGTTCTTC	CASSIPREEDEQFF
TRBV6-1	TRBD1	.	TRBJ2-7	TGTGCCAGTCCCCGGGACAGCAACTACGAGCAGTACTTC	CASPRDSNYEQYF
TRBV15	TRBD2	.	TRBJ2-5	TGTGCCACCAGCGAGGTGGAACTAGCGGAAGAGACCCAGTACTTC	CATSEVELAEETQYF
TRBV11-2	.	.	TRBJ2-7	TGTGCCAGCAGCCCAACCTCCCGGCATCGGGGAAGCTCCTACGAGCAGTACTTC	CASSPTSRHRGSSYEQYF
TRBV4-1	TRBD1	.	TRBJ1-2	TGCGCCAGCAGCCAAGAAAACCAGGGGGCGAAAACCTTC	CASSQENQGAKTF
TRBV4-1	TRBD2	.	TRBJ2-7	TGCGCCAGCAGCCACGGAACTAGCGGCTCCTACGAGCAGTACTTC	CASSHGTSGSYEQYF
TRBV9	.	.	TRBJ2-7	TGTGCCAGCAGCGTGGACATGAGTTTCTACGAGCAGTACTTC	CASSVDMSFYEQYF
TRBV11-2	TRBD1	.	TRBJ1-6	TGTGCCAGCAGCTTCGGTCACATACCCGGACAGGGGAATTCACCCCTCCACTTT	CASSFGHIPGQGNSPLHF
TRBV7-2	.	.	TRBJ2-5	TGTGCCAGCAGCTCGTTCGTTCAACCCCGGGAGACCCAGTACTTC	CASSSFVQPRETQYF
TRBV29-1	TRBD1	.	TRBJ2-5	TGCAGCGTACGGGACAGGGCTAGTGCAGAGACCCAGTACTTC	CSVRDRASAETQYF
TRBV6-5	.	.	TRBJ1-1	TGTGCCAGCAGTTACGACAGGCTGGCCACTGAAGCTTTCTTT	CASSYDRLATEAFF
TRBV10-1	.	.	TRBJ1-1	TGCGCCAGCAGTCAAGGGGCTGAAGCTTTCTTT	CASSQGAEAFF
TRBV15	.	.	TRBJ2-7	TGTGCCACCAGCCCAGGAGGGGTCTACGAGCAGTACTTC	CATSPGGVYEQYF
TRBV19	.	.	TRBJ2-1	TGTGCCAGTAGTGTAAAGGATATTCCTGTGGTAGCGAGCTACAATGAGCAGTTCTTC	CASSVKDIPVVASYNEQFF
TRBV27	TRBD2	.	TRBJ2-2	TGTGCCAGCAGTCACCCGCGCCCCGGGACTAGCGGGAGGGCCGGGGAGCTGTTTTTT	CASSHPRPGTSGRAGELFF
TRBV6-5	TRBD1	.	TRBJ2-2	TGTGCCAGCAGTCCGGGACAGGACTACACCGGGGAGCTGTTTTTT	CASSPGQDYTGELFF
TRBV28	TRBD1	.	TRBJ2-1	TGTGCCAGCAATAAAGAGCTCAAGGCAGCAGGGGGATGCGAGCAGTTCTTC	CASNKELKAAGGCEQFF
TRBV4-3	.	.	TRBJ2-1	TGCGCCAGCAGCCAAGATCCTAGCCCTTACAATGAGCAGTTCTTC	CASSQDPSPYNEQFF
TRBV7-2	.	.	TRBJ1-2	TGTGCCAGCAGCTTACACGACAGGAACTATGGCTACACCTTC	CASSLHDRNYGYTF
TRBV4-3	TRBD1	.	TRBJ2-1	TGCGCCAGCAGCCAAGGCTACGGACAGGGGTTGAATGAGCAGTTCTTC	CASSQGYGQGLNEQFF